One sample yielded the 15 T cell receptor beta chains listed below, sequenced in a study of vaccination and CD4 T cells after COVID-19. With the Oncomine TCR Beta short-read assay, DNA from cultured CD4+ T cells was sequenced. Once CD4+ T cells had been cultured, genomic DNA was extracted from them. Via MiXCR, TCRdb re-called the PCR reads, giving one row per CDR3 protein. The profile covers about 9,700 distinct CDR3 sequences, with about 35% appearing a single time and 6.5% to 8.5% taken by the ten largest. Their target antigens are unknown. Regarding treatment: 10-day PBMC culture with coronavirus spike peptide pools or control peptides (ViraFEST assay). The unexposed donor provided CD4+ T cells, which were taken before the COVID-19 pandemic (2011-2018). The source material was CD4+ T cells from blood, cultured in vitro. These receptors were collected from a human donor in good health.

The rearrangement links TRBV6-5 to TRBJ1-2; TRBD1 matches at 10 bases. CDR3 length: 15 residues. The germline gives CDR1 MNHEY, CDR2 SVGAGI. With 4 bases clipped from V and 2 bases from J, the junction kept 4 bases outside the gene matches. The CDR3 is CASSSWTGGNYGYTF. The CDR3, as DNA: TGTGCCAGCAGTTCTTGGACAGGGGGGAACTATGGCTACACCTTC.

Only a few counts were recorded for this clonotype. This rearrangement joins TRBV6-1 to TRBJ2-6; no definite D call. The germline V and J ends were trimmed by 8 bases and 0 bases, with 11 bases remaining between them. CDR3 size: 15 residues. The V gene's germline CDR1 is MNHNS and CDR2 SASEGT. The CDR3 loop reads CASAALSSGANVLTF. Here the CDR3 DNA reads TGTGCCAGCGCAGCTCTAAGCTCTGGGGCCAACGTCCTGACTTTC.

This clonotype was counted only a few times. CDR3 region: CSARDGYTGELFF. The CDR3 nucleotides read TGCAGTGCTAGAGATGGTTACACCGGGGAGCTGTTTTTT. The chain joins TRBV20-1 to TRBJ2-2; no reliable D call. The CDR3 covers 13 residues. Germline CDR1 and CDR2: DFQATT and SNEGSKA (reference sequence). V shed 0 bases and J shed 3 bases, with 5 bases lying between them.

V usage is TRBV30 and J usage is TRBJ1-1; 9 bases map to TRBD1. The CDR3 extends over 14 amino acids. Germline CDR1 GTSNPN, CDR2 SVGIG (reference sequence). The V and J ends lost 3 bases and 3 bases, in that order; junction bases with no gene match: 5. DNA of the CDR3: TGTGCCTGGAGCGGACAGGGGCTCCACACTGAAGCTTTCTTT. Protein sequence: CAWSGQGLHTEAFF. The full variable domain, completed using reference TRBV30 and TRBJ1-1, is SQTIHQWPATLVQPVGSPLSLECTVEGTSNPNLYWYRQAAGRGLQLLFYSVGIGQISSEVPQNLSASRPQDRQFILSSKKLLLSDSGFYLCAWSGQGLHTEAFFGQGTRLTVV.

The DNA for the CDR3 is TGTGCCAGCAGTTACAGGGATCAGCCCCAGCATTTT. The encoded protein is CASSYRDQPQHF. The chain combines TRBV6-2 or TRBV6-3 with TRBJ1-5; D call uncertain. Germline V gene data show CDR1 as MNHEY and CDR2 as SVGEGT. The CDR3 is 12 amino acids. V was trimmed by 2 bases and J by 5 bases, leaving 4 bases between them.

This clonotype was seen only a few times. The J gene is TRBJ1-1, the V gene TRBV6-1, with a tentative D call TRBD1 (5 bases). Germline loops: CDR1 MNHNS, CDR2 SASEGT. Trimming cost V 6 bases and J 1 base, with 9 bases left between them. There are 13 residues in the CDR3. The CDR3 DNA sequence: TGTGCCAGCAGCAGGGAGGGGAACACTGAAGCTTTCTTT. Protein product: CASSREGNTEAFF.

This clonotype came up a few times. The chain uses TRBV20-1 and TRBJ2-5; 11 nucleotides match TRBD2. The CDR3 sequence is 12 residues long. The V and J ends lost 5 bases and 5 bases, in that order; junction bases with no gene match: 1. Per the germline V gene, CDR1 is DFQATT and CDR2 is SNEGSKA (reference sequence). CDR3 protein: CSALAGGETQYF. Written as DNA, the CDR3 is TGCAGTGCTTTAGCGGGAGGGGAGACCCAGTACTTC.

This chain links TRBV18 with TRBJ1-2; 7 nucleotides match TRBD1. V gave up 6 bases and J gave up 2 bases; unmatched junction bases: 15. CDR1 and CDR2 from the germline V gene are KGHSH and LQKENI. The CDR3 length is 17 residues. This CDR3 reads CASSPGIDRATNYGYTF. CDR3 nucleotides: TGTGCCAGCTCCCCTGGGATAGACAGGGCTACCAACTATGGCTACACCTTC.

The chain has TRBV7-3 and TRBJ1-1; D is unresolved. Trimming took off 4 bases at V and 2 bases at J, with 14 bases between the two ends. The V gene's germline CDR1 is SGHTA and CDR2 FQGTGA. This CDR3 spans 15 amino acids. CDR3 residues: CASSSGVGHNTEAFF. CDR3 in DNA: TGTGCCAGCAGCTCCGGAGTAGGGCACAACACTGAAGCTTTCTTT.

This clonotype was picked up a small number of times. This chain uses TRBV6-1 with TRBJ2-5, with D unresolved. Germline V CDR1 and CDR2: MNHNS, SASEGT. The CDR3 has 15 residues. V gave up 6 bases and J gave up 3 bases, with 17 bases separating them. CDR3 bases: TGTGCCAGCAGGGCTCGGTCCCATAGGGAAGAGACCCAGTACTTC. It is translated as CASRARSHREETQYF.

This clonotype was detected only a few times. The V call is TRBV20-1, the J call TRBJ2-7; D ambiguous. Looked up from germline, CDR1 is DFQATT and CDR2 is SNEGSKA (reference sequence). The CDR3 consists of 13 residues. The V end lost 3 bases, the J end lost 0 bases, and 9 bases lay between the germline ends. The CDR3 DNA follows: TGCAGTGCTAGGTATAGGAGCTCCTACGAGCAGTACTTC. Its translation: CSARYRSSYEQYF.

The V call is TRBV7-3, the J call TRBJ1-1, with TRBD1 matching over 7 bases. The trim removed 6 bases at V and 0 bases at J, leaving 7 bases unmatched. This CDR3 is built from 15 residues. Germline V CDR1 and CDR2: SGHTA, FQGTGA. The CDR3: CASSPEGAMNTEAFF. CDR3 in DNA: TGTGCCAGCAGTCCCGAGGGGGCGATGAACACTGAAGCTTTCTTT.

This clonotype was found a few times. This rearrangement joins TRBV15 to TRBJ2-5, with TRBD1 identical over 8 bases. Germline CDR1 and CDR2: LNHNV and YYDKDF (reference sequence). The CDR3 runs 15 residues. Losses at the gene ends were 4 bases for V and 3 bases for J; bases not matched to a gene: 7. CDR3: CATSTTGAPKETQYF. CDR3 coding DNA: TGTGCCACCAGCACGACAGGGGCGCCGAAAGAGACCCAGTACTTC.

This clonotype is medium-sized. The chain joins TRBV20-1 to TRBJ1-3, with 7 bases matching TRBD1. The CDR3 sequence is 14 residues long. Looked up from germline, CDR1 is DFQATT and CDR2 is SNEGSKA (reference sequence). V trimming: 3 bases; J trimming: 0 bases; junction bases outside the gene matches: 2. CDR3 loop: CSASRDSSGNTIYF. In nucleotides, the CDR3 is TGCAGTGCTAGCAGGGACAGCTCTGGAAACACCATATATTTT.

The chain uses TRBV6-2 or TRBV6-3 and TRBJ2-5; D gene unclear. Germline assignment: CDR1 MNHEY and CDR2 SVGEGT. V lost 0 bases and J 5 bases, leaving 7 bases between the germline ends. The CDR3 totals 13 residues. CDR3 sequence (DNA): TGTGCCAGCAGTTACTCGGGCCGGGAGACCCAGTACTTC. This gives the protein CASSYSGRETQYF.